This TCR beta chain was observed in a study of blood T cell repertoires in COVID-19 (TCRdb year 2020). In terms of the full investigation: Collaborator samples came from the United States, Italy and Spain and covered acute and convalescent phases of COVID-19. The samples were drawn from two sources: the first 160 participants of the ongoing ImmuneRACE study, and 1,000 to 1,500 subjects contributed by 6 global collaborators. The prospective study material was composed of cDNA or gDNA derived from T cells, B-cell-depleted T cells, or PBMCs. Where HLA class I and class II types were available, the types were taken from metadata supplied by the sample provider, not from assay-based typing. Deeply sampled blood TCRbeta repertoires from subjects exposed to, actively infected with, or recovered from COVID-19 were included in the dataset. The repertoires were released in a freely available public database meant as a resource for research on the immune response to SARS-CoV-2. The sample metadata nearly always contained a de-identified subject ID, COVID-19 status, age in years and sex.

The junction shows trimming of 3 bases on V and 12 bases on J, plus 21 bases between the germline ends. The germline V gene yields MNHNS for CDR1 and SASEGT for CDR2. Counted from cysteine to phenylalanine, this CDR3 has 15 amino acids. Only the CDR3 region is kept as DNA, spanning 45 bases read in frame from base 1. Another Seattle source contributed samples from volunteer blood donors who had recovered from COVID-19. Each collaborating institution followed its own protocols to collect whole blood in K2EDTA tubes. For TCRbeta analysis, collaborators shipped samples as frozen whole blood, isolated PBMCs, or DNA extracted from either of those sample types. The full study reports these points: How much clinical and demographic metadata was included differed by source and by participant, and the metadata was provided uncurated.

On this clone itself: The antigen this receptor binds is unknown. No base quality information exists; no much larger clone differs at one position.

The immunoSEQ Assay, a bias-controlled multiplex PCR, was used to amplify TCRbeta CDR3 regions from genomic DNA. In the paper's pipeline: The number of nucleated cells in each sample was estimated from the amplification of reference gene primers within the assay. To quantify the absolute abundance of each unique TCRbeta CDR3 rearrangement, sequence reads were collapsed and filtered. For each sample, productive Simpson clonality was calculated as the square root of Simpson's diversity index across productive rearrangements. Held by TCRdb, this immuneACCESS table contains in-frame sequences only and omits some clones. Under half of the omission traces to an unresolved V gene where checked; the cause of the rest is unknown. From that table come the V and J calls and clone size; the DNA was used to work out D and trimming. This sample is represented by about 220,000 clones; 70% to 90% of them were singletons. The top ten clonotypes cover 2.9% of the sample.

This chain is built from TRBV6-1 and TRBJ2-1; tentative D gene TRBD2, with 5 bases matching. The sequencing sample was made of peripheral blood. This TCR was sampled from a man in his forties or fifties who had recovered from COVID-19. At the DNA level, the sequence is TGTGCCAGCAGTGAGGTGGCGGAGGCCCCTTCGCGGCAGTTCTTC. Its protein reads: CASSEVAEAPSRQFF.